This T cell receptor beta chain was profiled in a study of OX40 agonist ivuxolimab in advanced cancers. Study background: The group had a mean age of around 60 years, ranged from 23 to 79, and was 80% to 90% male. Findings and caveats of the study: A proportion of nonresponders additionally exhibited low normalized T-cell clonal expansion.

As to this clone: Its antigen is unidentified.

The repertoire was sequenced with immunoSEQ multiplex PCR; TCRdb's copy has only in-frame clones and lacks some. The data show about 83,000 clones, with around four fifths seen just once and more than 1.5% held by the top ten. V was clipped by 5 bases and J by 5 bases, with 21 bases between them. The CDR3 runs 16 residues. Germline CDR1 and CDR2: LGHNA and YSLEER. This TCR came from an adult with an advanced solid tumor such as melanoma, head and neck, liver or kidney cancer. The sample consisted of CD4+ or CD8+ T cells sorted from blood, taken in a trial of the OX40 agonist ivuxolimab. The J gene is TRBJ1-2, the V gene TRBV4-3; tentatively, D is TRBD1 (6 bases). DNA for the CDR3: TGCGCCAGCAGCTCCTTAGGGCAGGGGAATATATATGGCTACACCTTC. The encoded protein is CASSSLGQGNIYGYTF.